This T cell receptor (beta chain) came from a study of blood T cell repertoires in COVID-19. Original processing methods: Amplification of reference gene primers was used by the study to estimate nucleated cell counts. TCRdb keeps only in-frame clones here, not all; method: immunoSEQ multiplex PCR. V, J and clone size are taken as reported in that table, and D and trimming were inferred from the DNA itself. The sample holds 100,000 to 150,000 clones; around 89% are singletons and the top ten take about 4.5%. Trimming removed 0 bases from V and 5 bases from J; junction bases left unmatched: 1. Germline CDR1 SGDLS, CDR2 YYNGEE. The CDR3 extends over 15 amino acids. This clone has only one observation.

The clonotype originates from a man in his fifties or sixties with COVID-19, enrolled during active disease. The chain is built from TRBV9 and TRBJ1-6; the match to TRBD1 covers 8 bases. Sequenced sample: peripheral blood. The CDR3 spells CASSVGQGNNSPLHF. CDR3 in DNA: TGTGCCAGCAGCGTAGGACAGGGGAATAATTCACCCCTCCACTTT.